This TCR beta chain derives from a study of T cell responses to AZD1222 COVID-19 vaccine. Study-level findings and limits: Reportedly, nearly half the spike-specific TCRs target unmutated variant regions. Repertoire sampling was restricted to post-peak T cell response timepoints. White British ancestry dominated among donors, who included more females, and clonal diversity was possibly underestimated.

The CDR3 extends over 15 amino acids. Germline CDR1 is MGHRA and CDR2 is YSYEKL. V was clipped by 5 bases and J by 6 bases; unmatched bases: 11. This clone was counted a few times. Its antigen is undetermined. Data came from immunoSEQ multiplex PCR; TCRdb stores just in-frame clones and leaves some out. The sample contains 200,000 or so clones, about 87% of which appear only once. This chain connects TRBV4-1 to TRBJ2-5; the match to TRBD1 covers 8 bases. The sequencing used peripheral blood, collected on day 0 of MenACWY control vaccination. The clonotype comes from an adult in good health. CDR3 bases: TGCGCCAGCAGCGATACGACAGGGGAGATAAAGACCCAGTACTTC. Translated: CASSDTTGEIKTQYF.